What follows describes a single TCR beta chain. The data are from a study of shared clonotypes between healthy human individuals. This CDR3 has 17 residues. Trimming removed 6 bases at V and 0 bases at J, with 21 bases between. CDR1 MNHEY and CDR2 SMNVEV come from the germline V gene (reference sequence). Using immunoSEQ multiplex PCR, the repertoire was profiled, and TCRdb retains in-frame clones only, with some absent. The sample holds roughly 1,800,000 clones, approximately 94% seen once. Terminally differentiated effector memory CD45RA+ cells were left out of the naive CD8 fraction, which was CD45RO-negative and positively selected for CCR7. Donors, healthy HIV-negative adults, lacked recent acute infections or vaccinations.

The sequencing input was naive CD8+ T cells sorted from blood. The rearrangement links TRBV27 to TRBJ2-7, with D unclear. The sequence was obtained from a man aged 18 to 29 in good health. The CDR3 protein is CASSPSVSSLLSYEQYF. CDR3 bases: TGTGCCAGCAGCCCCTCTGTTAGCAGCCTCCTCTCCTACGAGCAGTACTTC.